The T cell receptor beta chain under discussion was sequenced for a study of T cells in narcolepsy. Study background: Healthy controls were enrolled alongside patients with narcolepsy type 1 or type 2.

Details on this clone: Its antigen remains unknown. Germline is not matched at one junction end, which may reflect a read error.

This table comes from immunoSEQ multiplex PCR, and its TCRdb copy is limited to in-frame clones, with some not included. Among approximately 38,000 clones listed, approximately 86% were seen once. The CDR3 is made up of 14 amino acids. Germline lookup yields CDR1 KGHSH and CDR2 LQKENI. General study points: Autoreactive clone sequences were missing from some blood memory CD4+ repertoires. Autoreactive clonotypes reportedly recurred in blood of same and different patients, not controls. Autoreactive HCRT-specific and TRIB2-specific clonotypes were marked in same-patient CSF-versus-blood CD4+ comparisons.

The clonotype was recovered from a human donor with narcolepsy. Sample: CD45RA- memory CD4+ T cells from PBMCs. This chain uses TRBV18 with TRBJ2-7; the D gene could be TRBD1 or TRBD2 (7 bases each). The CDR3 loop reads CASSQRQGGYGQYF. Written as DNA, the CDR3 is TGCGCCAGCTCCCAGAGACAGGGAGGGTACGGGCAGTACTTC.